The 14 T cell receptor beta chains reported below all come from one sample, sequenced in a study of cytomegalovirus exposure and HLA in healthy donors. Amplification used 60 Vbeta primers and 13 Jbeta primers. Data came from immunoSEQ multiplex PCR; TCRdb stores just in-frame clones and leaves some out. The sample includes about 190,000 clones, about four fifths seen only once; the top ten take around 1.4%. Sample: PBMCs. All receptors derive from a woman in her forties or fifties in good health and CMV-seronegative.

This chain uses TRBV21-1 with TRBJ2-4; the D segment call TRBD2 is taken from the table without a DNA check. TRBV21-1 is termed a pseudogene. There are 14 residues in the CDR3. CDR3 sequence: CASSKVGGQNIQYF. In DNA form, the CDR3 reads TGTGCCAGCAGCAAAGTAGGAGGGCAAAACATTCAGTACTTC.

The chain couples TRBV4-1 to TRBJ1-3; 7 bases are a match to TRBD1. The CDR3 spans 17 residues. The V gene's germline CDR1 is MGHRA and CDR2 YSYEKL. J gave up 0 bases and V 5 bases, and 10 bases lay outside the gene matches. The CDR3 loop is CASSSLGGAHSGNTIYF. CDR3 nucleotide sequence: TGCGCCAGCAGCTCCCTAGGGGGCGCGCACTCTGGAAACACCATATATTTT.

This rearrangement joins TRBV4-2 to TRBJ2-3, with 12 bases identical to TRBD2. Germline CDR1 reads LGHNA; CDR2 reads YNFKEQ. The V segment lost 2 bases and the J segment 0 bases; nucleotides outside the gene matches: 6. This CDR3 is 18 amino acids long. CDR3 sequence (DNA): TGTGCCAGCAGCCAACGTGGGACTAGCGGGTTTAGCACAGATACGCAGTATTTT. It yields the protein CASSQRGTSGFSTDTQYF.

The rearrangement uses TRBV7-8 and TRBJ2-2; tentatively, D is TRBD2 (5 bases). V lost 2 bases and J 6 bases, leaving 10 bases between the germline ends. The V gene's germline CDR1 is SGHVS and CDR2 FQNEAQ. This CDR3 has 14 residues. CDR3 protein: CASSLNTGAGELFF. In DNA form, the CDR3 reads TGTGCCAGCAGCTTAAATACCGGGGCCGGGGAGCTGTTTTTT.

V gene TRBV9 combines with J gene TRBJ2-7; maybe TRBD2 (7 bases). Germline CDR1 and CDR2: SGDLS and YYNGEE. The V gene lost 0 bases and the J gene lost 0 bases, with 10 bases spanning the gap. The CDR3 is made up of 15 amino acids. The CDR3 DNA sequence: TGTGCCAGCAGCGTAGGTCGGGGGGCCTCCTACGAGCAGTACTTC. Protein product: CASSVGRGASYEQYF.

This chain connects TRBV7-9 to TRBJ2-7, with 7 bases identical to TRBD1. The length of the CDR3 is 16 residues. CDR1 is SEHNR and CDR2 is FQNEAQ in the germline V gene (reference sequence). V was pared by 0 bases and J by 2 bases, with 7 bases of the junction left unmatched. The CDR3 sequence: CASSLASGTEPYEQYF. DNA for the CDR3: TGTGCCAGCAGCTTAGCCTCCGGGACAGAGCCCTACGAGCAGTACTTC.

V usage is TRBV29-1 and J usage is TRBJ2-2, with TRBD1 as a possible D gene (6 bases). Germline CDR1 and CDR2: SQVTM and ANQGSEA. The CDR3 runs 14 residues. Trimming stripped 3 bases from V and 8 bases from J, with 16 bases between. CDR3 sequence reads: CSVEAGAVGGELFF. CDR3 bases: TGCAGCGTTGAGGCAGGGGCGGTTGGGGGGGAGCTGTTTTTT.

This chain joins TRBV11-2 and TRBJ2-7; a possible D gene is TRBD2 (5 bases). Per germline, CDR1 SGHAT and CDR2 FQNNGV. The CDR3 spans 13 residues. Deletions cut 5 bases from V and 1 base from J, with 9 bases between. CDR3 coding DNA: TGTGCCAGCAGCCCCCCGGGGTCCTACGAGCAGTACTTC. It translates to CASSPPGSYEQYF.

The chain links TRBV4-1 to TRBJ1-2; the match to TRBD1 covers 8 bases. Germline V gene data show CDR1 as MGHRA and CDR2 as YSYEKL. The CDR3 loop spans 12 amino acids. Unmatched junction bases numbered 3, after V lost 4 bases and J lost 8 bases. CDR3 region: CASSPDRGGYTF. CDR3 nucleotide sequence: TGCGCCAGCAGCCCTGACAGGGGAGGCTACACCTTC.

This chain links TRBV9 with TRBJ2-6; possible D gene TRBD1, 7 bases. Trimming pared 2 bases from V and 4 bases from J, leaving 19 bases between. CDR1 and CDR2 from the germline V gene are SGDLS and YYNGEE. CDR3 length: 18 amino acids. The CDR3 DNA reads TGTGCCAGCAGCGTGCGGGACAGCCTCCTTGGAGGGGCCAACGTCCTGACTTTC. This encodes CASSVRDSLLGGANVLTF.

This sequence joins TRBV15 and TRBJ2-3; weak D call: TRBD1 (5 bases). Trimming left V 3 bases short and J 0 bases short, with 7 bases between. The CDR3 spans 14 residues. CDR1 is LNHNV, CDR2 YYDKDF, per germline (reference sequence). The CDR3 spells CATSRTASTDTQYF. CDR3 nucleotides: TGTGCCACCAGCAGGACAGCTAGCACAGATACGCAGTATTTT.

This chain uses TRBV19 with TRBJ2-7; 7 bases are a match to TRBD1. Germline loops: CDR1 LNHDA, CDR2 SQIVND (reference sequence). Trimming removed 6 bases from V and 3 bases from J; junction bases left unmatched: 5. The CDR3 totals 13 residues. CDR3 DNA: TGTGCCAGTAGCTCGGGACAGAACTACGAGCAGTACTTC. It is translated as CASSSGQNYEQYF.

The rearrangement joins TRBV9 to TRBJ1-2; TRBD1 might be the D (5 bases). V was pared by 5 bases and J by 8 bases, with 10 bases between. The germline V gene encodes CDR1 SGDLS and CDR2 YYNGEE. The CDR3 spans 11 residues. CDR3 loop: CASREGVGYTF. CDR3 nucleotide sequence: TGTGCCAGCAGGGAAGGGGTAGGCTACACCTTC.

This clone was seen more than once but under ten times. This rearrangement joins TRBV5-4 to TRBJ2-3; TRBD1 matches 9 bases. The V and J ends lost 1 base and 2 bases, in that order; junction bases with no gene match: 5. CDR1 and CDR2 (germline): SGHNT, YYREEE (reference sequence). The CDR3 has 16 residues. As DNA, the CDR3 is TGTGCCAGCAGCTTGAGAGCACAGGGGGCCACAGATACGCAGTATTTT. This gives the protein CASSLRAQGATDTQYF.